This TCR beta chain appears in the sequencing data of a study of blood T cell repertoires in COVID-19. Study-level background: The samples span acute and convalescent COVID-19 from the United States, Italy and Spain. Sample material is recorded as cDNA or gDNA derived from T cells, B-cell-depleted T cells, or PBMCs.

Germline V gene lookup returns CDR1 SEHNR and CDR2 FQNEAQ (reference sequence). The CDR3 spans 16 residues. V gave up 0 bases and J gave up 5 bases, with 16 bases separating them. Authors' data handling: Amplified reference gene primers provided the basis for estimating nucleated cell counts. This table comes from immunoSEQ multiplex PCR, and its TCRdb copy is limited to in-frame clones, with some not included. V, J and clone size were drawn from that table, and D and trimming were deduced from the DNA. The data show roughly 130,000 clones, more than 75% seen once. This clonotype originated in a woman aged 55 to 70 with acute or convalescent COVID-19. This chain joins TRBV7-9 and TRBJ1-1; D gene ambiguous. Sequencing was performed on peripheral blood. DNA of the CDR3: TGTGCCAGCAGCTTAGCTGCGGGGTCCGGATTGACTGAAGCTTTCTTT. Protein: CASSLAAGSGLTEAFF.